This T cell receptor (beta chain) originates from a study of Ad26.COV2.S vaccination and SARS-CoV-2 variants. General study points: Breadth measured for non-spike TCRs was similar across vaccine and placebo recipients.

A remark on this clone: What it binds is not known.

Data came from immunoSEQ multiplex PCR; TCRdb stores just in-frame clones and leaves some out. The sample consists of 350,000 to 400,000 clones, more than 85% of them appearing once. The CDR3 sequence is 16 residues long. V lost 1 base and J 4 bases, leaving 16 bases between the germline ends. Germline values: CDR1 SGHRS, CDR2 YFSETQ. Treatment described: some 19 received Ad26.COV2.S at low or high dose, single or two shots; about 5 received placebo; per-sample allocation not given. Collection of samples fell on day 63 after the first vaccine or placebo injection. Cohort 1b enrolled adults aged 18-55 years in Boston.

The chain links TRBV5-1 to TRBJ2-3, with D possibly matching TRBD2 (6 bases). Material: peripheral blood, obtained in a trial of Ad26.COV2.S vaccine versus placebo. This sequence originates from a person aged 18-60 years who received the Ad26.COV2.S COVID-19 vaccine or a placebo. Here the CDR3 reads CASSLMKRVAADTQYF. CDR3 in DNA: TGCGCCAGCAGCTTGATGAAGCGGGTTGCCGCAGATACGCAGTATTTT.